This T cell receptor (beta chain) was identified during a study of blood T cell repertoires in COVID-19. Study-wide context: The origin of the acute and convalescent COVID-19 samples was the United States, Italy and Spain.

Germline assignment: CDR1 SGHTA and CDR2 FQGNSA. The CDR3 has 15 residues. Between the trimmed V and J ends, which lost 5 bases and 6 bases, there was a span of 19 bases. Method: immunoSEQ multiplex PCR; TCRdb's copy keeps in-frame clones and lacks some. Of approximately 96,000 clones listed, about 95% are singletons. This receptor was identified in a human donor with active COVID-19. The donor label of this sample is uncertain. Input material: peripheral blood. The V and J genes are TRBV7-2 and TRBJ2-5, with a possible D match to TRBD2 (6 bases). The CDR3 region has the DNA TGTGCCAGCAGCCTCACGCCAACTAGCTCTAAGACCCAGTACTTC. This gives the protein CASSLTPTSSKTQYF.